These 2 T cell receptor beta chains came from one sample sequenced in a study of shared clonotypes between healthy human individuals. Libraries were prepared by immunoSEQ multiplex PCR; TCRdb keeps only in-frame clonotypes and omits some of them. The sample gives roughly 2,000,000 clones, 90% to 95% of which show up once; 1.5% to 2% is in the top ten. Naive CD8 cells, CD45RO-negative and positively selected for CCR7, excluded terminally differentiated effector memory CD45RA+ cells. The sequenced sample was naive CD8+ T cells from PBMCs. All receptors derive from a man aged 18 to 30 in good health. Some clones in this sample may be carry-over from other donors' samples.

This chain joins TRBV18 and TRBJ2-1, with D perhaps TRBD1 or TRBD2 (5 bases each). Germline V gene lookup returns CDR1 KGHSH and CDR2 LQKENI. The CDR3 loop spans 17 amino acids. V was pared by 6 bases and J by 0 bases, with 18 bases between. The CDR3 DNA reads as TGTGCCAGCTCGCCGGGGCAGCCGACGAGCTCCTACAATGAGCAGTTCTTC. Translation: CASSPGQPTSSYNEQFF.

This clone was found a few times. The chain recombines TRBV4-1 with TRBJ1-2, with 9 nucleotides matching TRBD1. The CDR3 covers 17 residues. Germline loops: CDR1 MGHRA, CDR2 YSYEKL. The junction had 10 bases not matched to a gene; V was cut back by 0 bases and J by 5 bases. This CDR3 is CASSQDAGTGLSYGYTF. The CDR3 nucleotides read TGCGCCAGCAGCCAAGATGCCGGGACAGGGTTAAGTTATGGCTACACCTTC.